This T cell receptor (beta chain) was captured by sequencing in a study of shared clonotypes between healthy human individuals. Findings and limits, study-wide: Among donors, clonotype sharing was expected to be affected by sequencing depth.

Investigators spread the genomic DNA of each subset evenly over several immunoSEQ plates. In the source study's methods: ImmunoSEQ yielded junction-only sequences lacking quality scores, so filtering differed. This table comes from immunoSEQ multiplex PCR, and its TCRdb copy is limited to in-frame clones, with some not included. From that table come the V and J calls and clone size; the DNA was used to work out D and trimming. Here the sample spans 450,000 to 650,000 clones, just over 75% being singletons. Trimming cost V 5 bases and J 9 bases, with 17 bases left between them. Germline V gives CDR1 SNHLY, CDR2 FYNNEI. The CDR3 covers 15 residues. Of note for this clone: The antigen remains undetermined.

Sequenced: PBMCs. V usage is TRBV2 and J usage is TRBJ1-6; D is possibly TRBD1 (5 bases). The receptor's source is a woman in her thirties or forties in good health. Some clones in this sample may be carry-over from other donors' samples. This chain's CDR3 is CASSKVEQARSPLHF. CDR3 coding DNA: TGTGCCAGCAGTAAGGTGGAACAGGCACGTTCACCCCTCCACTTT.